These 18 T cell receptor beta chains share one sample of origin, sequenced in a study of OX40 agonist ivuxolimab in advanced cancers. Profiled with immunoSEQ multiplex PCR; TCRdb holds only in-frame clones, not every one. The table includes tens of thousands of clones, 94% detected once. Sequencing used CD4+ or CD8+ T cells sorted from blood, obtained in a trial of the OX40 agonist ivuxolimab. All receptors derive from an adult with an advanced solid tumor such as melanoma, head and neck, liver or kidney cancer.

This clone was recorded only once. The chain couples TRBV27 to TRBJ2-2, with TRBD2 identical over 7 bases. This CDR3 contains 16 residues. Trimming removed 3 bases from V and 1 base from J; junction bases left unmatched: 5. Germline CDR1 and CDR2: MNHEY and SMNVEV (reference sequence). DNA of the CDR3: TGTGCCAGCAGTTTCCCTAGCGGAATGAACACCGGGGAGCTGTTTTTT. It translates to CASSFPSGMNTGELFF.

The genes are TRBV30 and TRBJ1-1; D might be TRBD1 (6 bases). V lost 2 bases to trimming and J lost 5 bases, with 15 bases between them. Germline CDR1 is GTSNPN and CDR2 is SVGIG (reference sequence). The CDR3 runs to 14 residues. The CDR3 reads CAWSMGTGTTEAFF. DNA of the CDR3: TGTGCCTGGAGTATGGGAACAGGGACGACTGAAGCTTTCTTT.

The rearrangement joins TRBV14 to TRBJ1-1; the match to TRBD1 covers 8 bases. The CDR3 is 15 residues long. Germline V gene data show CDR1 as SGHDN and CDR2 as FVKESK. V was pared by 5 bases and J by 1 base, with 6 bases of the junction left unmatched. DNA for the CDR3: TGTGCCAGCAGCAAGGACAGGGTAGGGAACACTGAAGCTTTCTTT. It encodes CASSKDRVGNTEAFF.

The chain recombines TRBV2 with TRBJ1-2, with TRBD1 as a possible D gene (5 bases). This CDR3 is built from 14 residues. Per germline, CDR1 SNHLY and CDR2 FYNNEI. V gave up 6 bases and J gave up 3 bases, with 14 bases separating them. The CDR3 DNA follows: TGTGCCAGCAGACCCGGGACGGGAGACTATGGCTACACCTTC. It encodes CASRPGTGDYGYTF.

This clone has a single count. This sequence joins TRBV27 and TRBJ2-7; 7 bases align to TRBD1. The V segment lost 5 bases and the J segment 6 bases; nucleotides outside the gene matches: 13. Germline V gives CDR1 MNHEY, CDR2 SMNVEV (reference sequence). The CDR3 totals 15 residues. The CDR3 sequence is CASSRVRQGWGEQYF. The DNA of the CDR3 is TGTGCCAGCAGTCGCGTAAGACAGGGTTGGGGCGAGCAGTACTTC.

The chain carries TRBV6-1 and TRBJ2-7; 12 bases map to TRBD2. This CDR3 is built from 15 residues. Germline V lookup: CDR1 MNHNS, CDR2 SASEGT. V trimming: 3 bases; J trimming: 9 bases; junction bases outside the gene matches: 9. The DNA for the CDR3 is TGTGCCAGCAGTGAGGGTCTTGGACTAGCGGGACGGCAGTACTTC. Amino acids: CASSEGLGLAGRQYF.

The rearrangement links TRBV7-9 to TRBJ1-1; tentatively, D is TRBD1 (6 bases). This CDR3 is 15 amino acids long. The V gene lost 4 bases and the J gene lost 1 base, with 13 bases spanning the gap. Germline CDR1 reads SEHNR; CDR2 reads FQNEAQ (reference sequence). CDR3 region: CASSSFGQSNTEAFF. CDR3 bases: TGTGCCAGCAGCTCCTTCGGACAGTCGAACACTGAAGCTTTCTTT. The variable domain in full, completed from reference TRBV7-9 and TRBJ1-1, reads DTGVSQNPRHKITKRGQNVTFRCDPISEHNRLYWYRQTLGQGPEFLTYFQNEAQLEKSRLLSDRFSAERPKGSFSTLEIQRTEQGDSAMYLCASSSFGQSNTEAFFGQGTRLTVV.

The genes are TRBV7-9 and TRBJ2-7, with 7 bases aligning to TRBD1. Germline V gives CDR1 SEHNR, CDR2 FQNEAQ (reference sequence). This CDR3 is 14 amino acids long. After removal of 2 bases from V and 4 bases from J, the junction contained 5 bases not matched to a gene. In DNA form, the CDR3 reads TGTGCCAGCAGCTTAAGGACAGGAGCATACGAGCAGTACTTC. Protein product: CASSLRTGAYEQYF.

The chain couples TRBV13 to TRBJ2-1; tentatively, D is TRBD2 (6 bases). Trimming removed 5 bases at V and 2 bases at J, with 13 bases between. Germline values: CDR1 PRHDT, CDR2 FYEKMQ (reference sequence). CDR3 length: 15 residues. This chain's CDR3 is CASSPSGGTYNEQFF. CDR3 DNA: TGTGCCAGCAGCCCGAGCGGCGGGACCTACAATGAGCAGTTCTTC.

The rearrangement links TRBV25-1 to TRBJ2-3, with D maybe TRBD1 (7 bases). Germline assignment: CDR1 MGHDK and CDR2 SYGVNS. V dropped 7 bases and J dropped 4 bases, with 21 bases sitting between them. The CDR3 is 16 amino acids. The CDR3 nucleotides read TGTGCCAGCACAGGGGGGACAGAGTCGTGGGCAGATACGCAGTATTTT. Amino acid sequence: CASTGGTESWADTQYF.

The J gene is TRBJ2-1, the V gene TRBV27; D could derive from TRBD1 or TRBD2 (5 bases each). The CDR3 runs 13 residues. Germline loops: CDR1 MNHEY, CDR2 SMNVEV (reference sequence). The V and J ends lost 10 bases and 3 bases respectively, with 13 bases between them. The CDR3 sequence: CATRDQLYNEQFF. As DNA, the CDR3 is TGTGCCACCCGGGACCAACTCTACAATGAGCAGTTCTTC.

The genes are TRBV7-8 and TRBJ2-2; a possible D gene is TRBD1 (5 bases). The CDR3 runs 13 residues. The germline gives CDR1 SGHVS, CDR2 FQNEAQ. V gave up 5 bases and J gave up 8 bases, with 12 bases separating them. In DNA form, the CDR3 reads TGTGCCAGCAGCGGACCAGGGCTGGGGGAGCTGTTTTTT. Encoded protein: CASSGPGLGELFF.

This chain joins TRBV27 and TRBJ2-5; 12 bases match TRBD2. Germline loops: CDR1 MNHEY, CDR2 SMNVEV (reference sequence). V gave up 4 bases and J gave up 5 bases; unmatched junction bases: 14. The CDR3 has 18 amino acids. The CDR3 region is CASSSILPTSGSGETQYF. In DNA, the CDR3 is TGTGCCAGCAGTTCCATACTGCCGACTAGCGGGAGTGGGGAGACCCAGTACTTC.

This clone came up once. The chain has TRBV21-1 and TRBJ2-4; the table's D gene call, TRBD1, was not cross checked with the DNA. TRBV21-1 is flagged as a pseudogene. The CDR3 sequence is 18 residues long. CDR3 in DNA: TGTGCCAGCAGCAAGAAAGGGGTTACTTCAAATGAGAAAAACATTCAGTACTTC. Amino acid sequence: CASSKKGVTSNEKNIQYF.

CDR3 nucleotides: TGTGCCAGCCTTCCCAATTACAGTAAAGAGACCCAGTACTTC. This gives the protein CASLPNYSKETQYF. This sequence joins TRBV7-8 and TRBJ2-5; D is unresolved. CDR3 length: 14 residues. CDR1 and CDR2 (germline): SGHVS, FQNEAQ. Trimming removed 8 bases at V and 3 bases at J, with 16 bases between.

This chain uses TRBV7-6 with TRBJ2-1, with D uncertain. This CDR3 is 11 amino acids long. V lost 1 base and J lost 9, with 4 bases in between. Germline V gene lookup returns CDR1 SGHVS and CDR2 FNYEAQ. In DNA form, the CDR3 reads TGTGCCAGCAGCTTAGGTGTTGAGCAGTTCTTC. Its protein product is CASSLGVEQFF.

The DNA for the CDR3 is TGTGCCAGCAGTGAAGGGGTTGGAGCTTCGACCTACGAGCAGTACTTC. Translating it yields CASSEGVGASTYEQYF. This chain joins TRBV6-1 and TRBJ2-7; no reliable D call. Trimming removed 1 base at V and 2 bases at J, with 15 bases between. Germline lookup yields CDR1 MNHNS and CDR2 SASEGT. The CDR3 runs to 16 residues.

V gene TRBV6-1 combines with J gene TRBJ1-4, with D possibly being TRBD1 (6 bases). Germline V gene sequence: CDR1 MNHNS, CDR2 SASEGT. This CDR3 comprises 14 residues. V lost 3 bases and J 7 bases, leaving 12 bases between the germline ends. In DNA form, the CDR3 reads TGTGCCAGCAGTGAGTACGGGGGCACTGAAAAACTGTTTTTT. Its protein product is CASSEYGGTEKLFF.